The 20 T cell receptor beta chains given below trace back to one sample, sequenced in a study of PD-1 blockade in classical Hodgkin lymphoma. Exposure to brentuximab vedotin varied, and each patient had relapsed following autologous stem cell transplantation. The assay was immunoSEQ multiplex PCR, and TCRdb's table has in-frame clones only and misses some. The sample holds 6,000 to 7,500 clones, roughly four fifths seen once. The material sequenced was peripheral blood mononuclear cells (PBMCs), taken at baseline. The receptors come from a human donor with classical Hodgkin lymphoma.

The genes are TRBV2 and TRBJ1-2; TRBD1 might be the D (5 bases). Trimming left V 9 bases short and J 2 bases short, with 10 bases between. The CDR3 consists of 12 residues. CDR1 is SNHLY and CDR2 is FYNNEI in the germline V gene. DNA of the CDR3: TGTGCCAGGTTGGACACAAACTATGGCTACACCTTC. This sequence encodes CARLDTNYGYTF.

The genes are TRBV11-2 and TRBJ1-5, with D hard to call. The CDR3 has 15 amino acids. V dropped 0 bases and J dropped 5 bases, with 11 bases sitting between them. The germline CDR1 and CDR2 sequences are SGHAT and FQNNGV. CDR3 DNA: TGTGCCAGCAGCTTAGATATCCAGGATTATCAGCCCCAGCATTTT. It yields the protein CASSLDIQDYQPQHF.

Here the CDR3 reads CASSEGRWSNEQYF. In nucleotides, the CDR3 is TGCGCCAGCAGCGAGGGACGGTGGTCGAACGAGCAGTACTTC. The V gene is TRBV5-1, the J gene TRBJ2-7; D may match TRBD1 or TRBD2 (5 bases each). The CDR3 extends over 14 amino acids. V was trimmed by 4 bases and J by 5 bases, leaving 16 bases between them. Germline V CDR1 and CDR2: SGHRS, YFSETQ.

V gene TRBV6-6 combines with J gene TRBJ2-1, with 9 nucleotides matching TRBD1. Germline-derived CDR1 and CDR2 are MNHNY and SVGAGI (reference sequence). Losses at the gene ends were 5 bases for V and 4 bases for J; bases not matched to a gene: 6. The CDR3 extends over 15 amino acids. Here the CDR3 DNA reads TGTGCCAGCAGTCCTGGACAGGGGAGTTACAATGAGCAGTTCTTC. This codes for CASSPGQGSYNEQFF.

V gene TRBV9 combines with J gene TRBJ2-7; tentative D call: TRBD2 (5 bases). From germline, CDR1 is SGDLS and CDR2 YYNGEE. Deletions cut 4 bases from V and 0 bases from J, with 14 bases between. This CDR3 comprises 15 residues. DNA for the CDR3: TGTGCCAGCAGCTCGGAGGTCGGAAGCTCCTACGAGCAGTACTTC. Its protein is CASSSEVGSSYEQYF.

The rearrangement uses TRBV27 and TRBJ2-3; TRBD1 matches 11 bases. This CDR3 is built from 18 residues. Germline V CDR1 and CDR2: MNHEY, SMNVEV (reference sequence). With V trimmed by 1 base and J by 0 bases, 6 bases remained unmatched. DNA of the CDR3: TGTGCCAGCAGTTTATTGGACAGGGGGCTTCCTAGCACAGATACGCAGTATTTT. This codes for CASSLLDRGLPSTDTQYF.

This clone was picked up a small number of times. The chain couples TRBV27 to TRBJ2-7, with no clear D. The V end was cut by 8 bases, the J end by 0 bases, with 8 bases between. The germline V gene has CDR1 MNHEY and CDR2 SMNVEV (reference sequence). The CDR3 sequence is 12 residues long. The CDR3 coding sequence is TGTGCCAGCTTCACGAGCTCCTACGAGCAGTACTTC. This gives the protein CASFTSSYEQYF.

The chain couples TRBV2 to TRBJ2-5; no definite D call. Looked up from germline, CDR1 is SNHLY and CDR2 is FYNNEI. This CDR3 is 13 amino acids long. V gave up 1 base and J gave up 7 bases, with 10 bases separating them. CDR3 DNA: TGTGCCAGCAGTGAAGACCTCAAGGGGACCCAGTACTTC. Encoded protein: CASSEDLKGTQYF.

The chain carries TRBV7-9 and TRBJ1-5, with D perhaps TRBD1 (6 bases). V lost 5 bases, J lost 4 bases, and 15 bases lay in between. CDR1 is SEHNR, CDR2 FQNEAQ, per germline (reference sequence). This CDR3 spans 15 amino acids. The CDR3 DNA sequence: TGTGCCAGCAGCACCACCGAGGGGGGGAATCAGCCCCAGCATTTT. Translating it yields CASSTTEGGNQPQHF.

The genes are TRBV5-1 and TRBJ1-1, with no clear D. This CDR3 comprises 15 residues. Per the germline V gene, CDR1 is SGHRS and CDR2 is YFSETQ. Trimming pared 4 bases from V and 0 bases from J, leaving 13 bases between. The CDR3 nucleotides are TGCGCCAGCAGCCAAAGATTTGAATTGAACACTGAAGCTTTCTTT. Translating gives CASSQRFELNTEAFF.

The chain uses TRBV9 and TRBJ2-7, with TRBD1 matching over 12 bases. The germline gives CDR1 SGDLS, CDR2 YYNGEE. This CDR3 has 17 amino acids. The junction had 10 bases not matched to a gene; V was cut back by 4 bases and J by 2 bases. CDR3 nucleotide sequence: TGTGCCAGCAGCCCCGGGACAGGGGGCAATCCGCCCTACGAGCAGTACTTC. Protein sequence: CASSPGTGGNPPYEQYF.

CDR3 sequence reads: CATSRGDREIYEQYF. In DNA, the CDR3 is TGTGCCACCAGCAGAGGCGACAGGGAAATCTACGAGCAGTACTTC. V gene TRBV15 combines with J gene TRBJ2-7; 7 bases agree with TRBD1. CDR3 size: 15 residues. The V gene's germline CDR1 is LNHNV and CDR2 YYDKDF (reference sequence). Germline trimming cut 1 base from V and 3 bases from J; bases unmatched to any gene: 6.

V is TRBV9 and J is TRBJ2-1, with D hard to call. This CDR3 region has 15 residues. Trimming took off 4 bases at V and 0 bases at J, with 11 bases between the two ends. Germline values: CDR1 SGDLS, CDR2 YYNGEE. CDR3 DNA: TGTGCCAGCAGCCCCCGGGCGAGCTCCTACAATGAGCAGTTCTTC. Translation: CASSPRASSYNEQFF.

The chain employs TRBV4-1 and TRBJ2-1; 10 bases align to TRBD2. The trim removed 4 bases at V and 5 bases at J, leaving 14 bases unmatched. Germline-derived CDR1 and CDR2 are MGHRA and YSYEKL. The CDR3 sequence is 18 residues long. The CDR3 protein is CASSPHRGLAGADNEQFF. The CDR3 nucleotides read TGCGCCAGCAGCCCTCATAGGGGGCTAGCGGGAGCGGACAATGAGCAGTTCTTC.

This clone was counted once. The chain employs TRBV9 and TRBJ1-3; 11 nucleotides agree with TRBD1. CDR1 SGDLS and CDR2 YYNGEE come from the germline V gene. V was pared by 4 bases and J by 2 bases, with 5 bases of the junction left unmatched. The CDR3 contains 16 residues. Here the CDR3 DNA reads TGTGCCAGCAGCCCGGACAGGGGGCTGGCTGGAAACACCATATATTTT. Protein sequence: CASSPDRGLAGNTIYF.

The chain combines TRBV6-5 with TRBJ1-1; no reliable D call. The CDR3 totals 14 residues. Trimming pared 2 bases from V and 0 bases from J, leaving 7 bases between. The germline gives CDR1 MNHEY, CDR2 SVGAGI. The CDR3 DNA follows: TGTGCCAGCAGTTACGGGCAGCTGAACACTGAAGCTTTCTTT. This sequence encodes CASSYGQLNTEAFF.

This clone came up once. The CDR3 protein is CASSVDQGDYGYTF. CDR3 bases: TGTGCCAGCAGCGTAGACCAGGGGGACTATGGCTACACCTTC. The genes are TRBV9 and TRBJ1-2; 7 nucleotides align to TRBD1. The CDR3 is made up of 14 amino acids. Trimming cost V 0 bases and J 3 bases; bases outside gene matches: 2. Per germline, CDR1 SGDLS and CDR2 YYNGEE.

CDR3 in amino acids: CASSRSGDPNTEAFF. CDR3 sequence (DNA): TGCGCCAGCAGCCGTTCGGGGGACCCGAACACTGAAGCTTTCTTT. This chain connects TRBV5-1 to TRBJ1-1, with D perhaps matching TRBD1 (5 bases). V was pared by 4 bases and J by 1 base, with 14 bases between. Germline assignment: CDR1 SGHRS and CDR2 YFSETQ. There are 15 residues in the CDR3.

This clone has only a few counts. J is TRBJ1-5 and V is TRBV19; 10 bases match TRBD1. CDR3 length: 15 amino acids. V was pared by 7 bases and J by 0 bases, with 3 bases of the junction left unmatched. CDR1 LNHDA and CDR2 SQIVND come from the germline V gene (reference sequence). As DNA, the CDR3 is TGTGCCAGTATCCGGGACAGGGGTAGCAATCAGCCCCAGCATTTT. It codes for CASIRDRGSNQPQHF.

This clone is classed as large. This sequence joins TRBV7-7 and TRBJ2-2; D uncertain. The CDR3 loop spans 14 amino acids. Deletions cut 1 base from V and 7 bases from J, with 10 bases between. Germline CDR1 and CDR2: SSHAT and FNYEAQ (reference sequence). CDR3 DNA: TGTGCCAGCAGCTTAGAGGTAGATGGCGGGGAGCTGTTTTTT. Encoded protein: CASSLEVDGGELFF.